A selection of T cell receptor beta chains follows, all from one sample in a study of blood T cells in healthy people across ages. TCRdb recomputed calls from the 5' RACE reads with MiXCR, one row per CDR3 protein. The profile shows 1,500,000 or so distinct CDR3 sequences, 55% to 75% of them singletons. The source material was blood. These receptors were collected from a man in his late teens or twenties in good health. The conserved cysteine and the conserved F or W are not part of the CDR3 here.

cdr3_aa: ATSRTIQGETQF; j_call: TRBJ2-1; v_call: TRBV15
cdr3_aa: ASSLRLKGSYEQY; j_call: TRBJ2-7; v_call: TRBV28
cdr3_aa: ASREKFPYEQY; j_call: -; v_call: TRBV6-2/TRBV6-3
cdr3_aa: ASSYLVGGNIQY; j_call: TRBJ2-4; v_call: TRBV6-5
cdr3_aa: ASSPHRHQETQY; j_call: TRBJ2-5; v_call: TRBV28
cdr3_aa: SVARKLQETQY; j_call: TRBJ2-5; v_call: TRBV29-1
cdr3_aa: ASSAARVADEQF; j_call: TRBJ2-1; v_call: TRBV25-1
cdr3_aa: ASSRVSSGANVLT; j_call: TRBJ2-6; v_call: TRBV6-2/TRBV6-3
cdr3_aa: ASSPRTGGIMNTEAF; j_call: TRBJ1-1; v_call: TRBV6-1
cdr3_aa: ASSLDLGFNYGYT; j_call: TRBJ1-2; v_call: TRBV12-3/TRBV12-4